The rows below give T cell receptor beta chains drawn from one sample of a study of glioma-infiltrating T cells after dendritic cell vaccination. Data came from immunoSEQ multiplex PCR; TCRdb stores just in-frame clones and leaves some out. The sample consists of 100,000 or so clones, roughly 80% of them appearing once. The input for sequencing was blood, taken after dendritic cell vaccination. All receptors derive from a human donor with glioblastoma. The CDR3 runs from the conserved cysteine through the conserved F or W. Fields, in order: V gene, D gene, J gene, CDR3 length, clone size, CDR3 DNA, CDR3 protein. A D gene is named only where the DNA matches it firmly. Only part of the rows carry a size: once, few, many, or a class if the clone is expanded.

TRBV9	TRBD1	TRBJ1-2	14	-	TGTGCCAGCAAAGGGCAGGGGGGTAACTATGGCTACACCTTC	CASKGQGGNYGYTF
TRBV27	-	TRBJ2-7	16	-	TGTGCCAGCAGTCCAGGGGGCGGGAGGGCCTCCTACGAGCAGTACTTC	CASSPGGGRASYEQYF
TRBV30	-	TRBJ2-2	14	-	TGTGCCGGTAAAGGGGATGTGAACACCGGGGAGCTGTTTTTT	CAGKGDVNTGELFF
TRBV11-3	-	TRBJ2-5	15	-	TGTGCCAGCAGCTCATCCGACAGACCAACCGGGACCCAGTACTTC	CASSSSDRPTGTQYF
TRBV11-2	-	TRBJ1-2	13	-	TGTGCCAGCAGCTTAAGGGGTGGGCATGGCTACACCTTC	CASSLRGGHGYTF
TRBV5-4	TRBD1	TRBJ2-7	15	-	TGTGCCAGCAGACGGACAGGGGGCGCTCACTACGAGCAGTACTTC	CASRRTGGAHYEQYF
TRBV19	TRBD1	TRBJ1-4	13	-	TGTGCCAGCGAGGGACAGAGTAATGAAAAACTGTTTTTT	CASEGQSNEKLFF
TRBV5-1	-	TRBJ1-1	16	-	TGCGCCAGCAGCTTAGGGTTACAGGGAGAGAGCACTGAAGCTTTCTTT	CASSLGLQGESTEAFF
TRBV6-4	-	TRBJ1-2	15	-	TGTGCCAGCAGCAAATCCGGGATCCTCGGGGATGGCTACACCTTC	CASSKSGILGDGYTF
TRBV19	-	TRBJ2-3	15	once	TGTGCCAGTAGTCTATATGAGGGGGTGGGAGATACGCAGTATTTT	CASSLYEGVGDTQYF